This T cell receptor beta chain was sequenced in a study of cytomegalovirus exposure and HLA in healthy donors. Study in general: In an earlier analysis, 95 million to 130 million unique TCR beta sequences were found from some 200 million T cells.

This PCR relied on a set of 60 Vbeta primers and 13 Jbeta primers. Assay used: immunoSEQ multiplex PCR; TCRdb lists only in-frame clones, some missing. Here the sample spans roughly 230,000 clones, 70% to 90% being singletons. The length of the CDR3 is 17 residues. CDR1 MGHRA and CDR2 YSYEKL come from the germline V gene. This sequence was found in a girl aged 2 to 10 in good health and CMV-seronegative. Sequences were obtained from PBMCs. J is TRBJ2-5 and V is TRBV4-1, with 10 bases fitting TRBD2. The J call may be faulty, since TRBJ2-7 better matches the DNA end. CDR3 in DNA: TGCGCCAGCAGCCAAGCTTTTAGCGGGGGGATCGGCTACGAGCAGTACTTC. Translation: CASSQAFSGGIGYEQYF.